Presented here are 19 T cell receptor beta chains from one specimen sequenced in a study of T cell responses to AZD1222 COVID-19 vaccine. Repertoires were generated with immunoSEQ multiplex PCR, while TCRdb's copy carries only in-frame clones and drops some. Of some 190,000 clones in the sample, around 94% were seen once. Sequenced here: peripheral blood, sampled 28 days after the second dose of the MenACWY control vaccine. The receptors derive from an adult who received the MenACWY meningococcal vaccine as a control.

CDR3: CASSFRTFSGGAGDTQYF. The DNA for the CDR3 is TGTGCCAGCAGTTTCCGTACCTTTAGCGGGGGGGCTGGAGATACGCAGTATTTT. The chain recombines TRBV28 with TRBJ2-3; 11 nucleotides agree with TRBD2. Germline V gene sequence: CDR1 MDHEN, CDR2 SYDVKM. The CDR3 has 18 amino acids. V dropped 3 bases and J dropped 5; count of bases not matched to a gene: 13.

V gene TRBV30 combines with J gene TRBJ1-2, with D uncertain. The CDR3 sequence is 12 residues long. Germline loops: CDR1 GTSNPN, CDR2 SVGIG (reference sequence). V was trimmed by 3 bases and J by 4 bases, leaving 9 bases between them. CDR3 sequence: CAWSTLTYGYTF. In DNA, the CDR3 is TGTGCCTGGAGCACGCTGACCTATGGCTACACCTTC.

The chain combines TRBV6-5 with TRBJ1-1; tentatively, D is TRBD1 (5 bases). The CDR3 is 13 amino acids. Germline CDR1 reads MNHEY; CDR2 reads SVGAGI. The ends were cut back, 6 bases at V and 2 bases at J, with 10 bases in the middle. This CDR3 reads CASSWDENTEAFF. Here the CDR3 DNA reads TGTGCCAGCAGCTGGGACGAAAACACTGAAGCTTTCTTT.

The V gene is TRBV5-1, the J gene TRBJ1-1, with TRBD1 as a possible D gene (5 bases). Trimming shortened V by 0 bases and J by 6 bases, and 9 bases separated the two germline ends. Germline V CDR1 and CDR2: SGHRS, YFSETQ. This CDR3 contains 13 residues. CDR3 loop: CASSLEGVAEAFF. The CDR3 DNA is TGCGCCAGCAGCTTGGAAGGGGTGGCTGAAGCTTTCTTT.

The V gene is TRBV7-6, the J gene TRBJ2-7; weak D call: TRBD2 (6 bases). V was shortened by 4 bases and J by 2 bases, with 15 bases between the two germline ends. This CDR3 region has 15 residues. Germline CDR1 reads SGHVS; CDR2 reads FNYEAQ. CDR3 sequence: CASSSEAGATYEQYF. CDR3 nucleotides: TGTGCCAGCAGCTCGGAAGCGGGTGCTACCTACGAGCAGTACTTC. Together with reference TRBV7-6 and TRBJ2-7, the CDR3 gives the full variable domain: GAGVSQSPRYKVTKRGQDVALRCDPISGHVSLYWYRQALGQGPEFLTYFNYEAQQDKSGLPNDRFSAERPEGSISTLTIQRTEQRDSAMYRCASSSEAGATYEQYFGPGTRLTVT.

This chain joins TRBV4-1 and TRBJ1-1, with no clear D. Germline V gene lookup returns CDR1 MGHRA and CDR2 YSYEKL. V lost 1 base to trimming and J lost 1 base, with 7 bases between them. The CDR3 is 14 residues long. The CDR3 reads CASSQVTENTEAFF. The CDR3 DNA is TGCGCCAGCAGCCAAGTTACAGAGAACACTGAAGCTTTCTTT.

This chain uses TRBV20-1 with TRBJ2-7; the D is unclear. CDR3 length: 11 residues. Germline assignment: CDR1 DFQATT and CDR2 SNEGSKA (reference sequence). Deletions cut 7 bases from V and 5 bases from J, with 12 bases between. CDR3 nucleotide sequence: TGCAGTGGTGATACCCTGAACGAGCAGTACTTC. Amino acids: CSGDTLNEQYF.

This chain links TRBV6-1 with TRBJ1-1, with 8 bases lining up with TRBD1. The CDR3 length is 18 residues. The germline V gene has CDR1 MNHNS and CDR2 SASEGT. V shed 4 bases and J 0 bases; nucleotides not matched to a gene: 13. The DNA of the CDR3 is TGTGCCAGCAGTGTCGGGCCCGCTGGGACAGGCTTGAACACTGAAGCTTTCTTT. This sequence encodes CASSVGPAGTGLNTEAFF.

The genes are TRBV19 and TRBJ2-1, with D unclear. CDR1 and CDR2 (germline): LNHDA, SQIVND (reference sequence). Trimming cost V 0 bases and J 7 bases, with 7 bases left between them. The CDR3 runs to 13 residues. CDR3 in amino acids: CASSIDPSNEQFF. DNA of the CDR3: TGTGCCAGTAGTATAGACCCCTCTAATGAGCAGTTCTTC.

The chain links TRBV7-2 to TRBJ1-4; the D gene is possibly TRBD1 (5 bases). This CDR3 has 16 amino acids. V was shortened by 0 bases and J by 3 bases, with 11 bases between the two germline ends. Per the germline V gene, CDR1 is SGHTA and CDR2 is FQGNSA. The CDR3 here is CASSLAGGRSNEKLFF. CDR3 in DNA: TGTGCCAGCAGCTTAGCCGGGGGGAGGTCTAATGAAAAACTGTTTTTT.

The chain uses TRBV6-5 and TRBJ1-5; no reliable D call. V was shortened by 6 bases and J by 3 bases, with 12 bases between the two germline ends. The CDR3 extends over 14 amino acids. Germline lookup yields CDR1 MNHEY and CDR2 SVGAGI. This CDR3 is CASSPSAVNQPQHF. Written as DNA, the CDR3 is TGTGCCAGCAGCCCGTCGGCAGTCAATCAGCCCCAGCATTTT.

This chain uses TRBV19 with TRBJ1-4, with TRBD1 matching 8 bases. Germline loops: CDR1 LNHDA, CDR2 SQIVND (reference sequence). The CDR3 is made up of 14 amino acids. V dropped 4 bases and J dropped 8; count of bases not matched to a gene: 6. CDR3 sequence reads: CASSTTGASEKLFF. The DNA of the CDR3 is TGTGCCAGTAGTACGACAGGGGCTTCGGAAAAACTGTTTTTT.

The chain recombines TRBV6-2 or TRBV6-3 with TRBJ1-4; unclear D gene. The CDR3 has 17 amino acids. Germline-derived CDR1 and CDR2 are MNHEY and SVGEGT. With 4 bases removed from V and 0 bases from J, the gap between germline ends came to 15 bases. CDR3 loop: CASSFGTKLATNEKLFF. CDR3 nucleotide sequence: TGTGCCAGCAGTTTTGGAACAAAGTTAGCAACTAATGAAAAACTGTTTTTT.

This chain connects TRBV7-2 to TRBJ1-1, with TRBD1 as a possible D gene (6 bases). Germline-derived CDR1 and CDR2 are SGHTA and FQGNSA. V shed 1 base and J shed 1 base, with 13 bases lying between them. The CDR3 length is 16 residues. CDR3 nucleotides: TGTGCCAGCAGCTTAGAGTTGGGGGCAGGGAACACTGAAGCTTTCTTT. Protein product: CASSLELGAGNTEAFF.

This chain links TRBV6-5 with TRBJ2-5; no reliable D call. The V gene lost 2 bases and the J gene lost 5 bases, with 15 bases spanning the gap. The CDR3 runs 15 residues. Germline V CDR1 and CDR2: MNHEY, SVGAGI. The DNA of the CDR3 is TGTGCCAGCAGTTACGGTTCACGGACCGGGGAGACCCAGTACTTC. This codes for CASSYGSRTGETQYF.

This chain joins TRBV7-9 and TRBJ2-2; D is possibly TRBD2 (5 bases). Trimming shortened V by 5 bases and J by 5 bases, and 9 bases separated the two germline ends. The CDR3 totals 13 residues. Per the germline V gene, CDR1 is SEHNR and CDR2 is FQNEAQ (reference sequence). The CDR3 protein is CASSPRRTGELFF. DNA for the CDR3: TGTGCCAGCAGCCCGCGGAGGACCGGGGAGCTGTTTTTT.

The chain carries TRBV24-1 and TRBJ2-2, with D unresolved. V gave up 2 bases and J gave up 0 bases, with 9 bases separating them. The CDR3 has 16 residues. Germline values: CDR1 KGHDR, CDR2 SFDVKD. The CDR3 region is CATSDWAGANTGELFF. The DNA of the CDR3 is TGTGCCACCAGTGATTGGGCTGGAGCGAACACCGGGGAGCTGTTTTTT.

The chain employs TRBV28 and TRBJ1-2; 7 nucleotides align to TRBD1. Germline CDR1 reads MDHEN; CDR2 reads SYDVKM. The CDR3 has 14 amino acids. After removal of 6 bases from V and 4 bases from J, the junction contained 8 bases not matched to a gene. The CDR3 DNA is TGTGCCAGCAGGTTGACAGGGAACGCCTATGGCTACACCTTC. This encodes CASRLTGNAYGYTF.

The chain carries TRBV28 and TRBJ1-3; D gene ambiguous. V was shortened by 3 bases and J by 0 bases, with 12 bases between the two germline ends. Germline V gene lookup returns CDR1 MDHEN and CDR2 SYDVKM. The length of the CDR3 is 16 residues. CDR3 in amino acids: CASSLVGRLSGNTIYF. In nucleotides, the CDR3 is TGTGCCAGCAGTTTGGTGGGCAGACTCTCTGGAAACACCATATATTTT. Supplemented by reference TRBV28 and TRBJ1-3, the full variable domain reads DVKVTQSSRYLVKRTGEKVFLECVQDMDHENMFWYRQDPGLGLRLIYFSYDVKMKEKGDIPEGYSVSREKKERFSLILESASTNQTSMYLCASSLVGRLSGNTIYFGEGSWLTVV.